The T cell receptor beta chain under discussion was sequenced for a study of CD8+CD57+ T cells in acquired aplastic anemia. Comment on this clonotype: Its target is unknown.

It was genomic DNA that served as the template for profiling TCR beta VDJ and CDR3. One entry per CDR3 protein results from TCRdb running MiXCR on the reads. The sample lists under 200,000 distinct CDR3 sequences, about 60% occurring once. Study outcomes and limitations: Patients and controls shared about 30 CD8+ CDR3 sequences.

Deletions cut 1 base from V and 4 bases from J, with 14 bases between. The CDR3 runs to 16 residues. Per germline, CDR1 DFQATT and CDR2 SNEGSKA (reference sequence). The V and J genes are TRBV20-1 and TRBJ1-6; TRBD1 might be the D (6 bases). Sequenced material: sorted CD4+, CD8+, or CD8+CD57+ T cells (not recorded which) from PBMCs. The sequence was obtained from a human donor in good health. The CDR3 here is CSARGVTGAYNSPLHF. CDR3 DNA: TGCAGTGCTAGAGGAGTGACAGGAGCTTATAATTCACCCCTCCACTTT.